These 7 T cell receptor beta chains originate from one sample sequenced in a study of blood T cell repertoires in COVID-19. Sequencing used immunoSEQ multiplex PCR; TCRdb keeps in-frame clones, though not all of them. This table holds approximately 310,000 clones, more than 75% found once. The sequenced sample was peripheral blood. The receptors stem from a middle-aged man with active or convalescent COVID-19.

V and J are TRBV23-1 and TRBJ2-7; 10 positions agree with TRBD1. TRBV23-1 is identified as an open reading frame with a role that is uncertain. V was pared by 10 bases and J by 4 bases, with 4 bases of the junction left unmatched. The CDR3 covers 12 residues. The CDR3 DNA follows: TGCGCCACCCGGGACAGGGGTTACGAGCAGTACTTC. Its protein product is CATRDRGYEQYF.

This chain joins TRBV4-1 and TRBJ2-1, with no clear D. The CDR3 is 14 amino acids. The germline V gene has CDR1 MGHRA and CDR2 YSYEKL. V was shortened by 4 bases and J by 5 bases, with 12 bases between the two germline ends. The CDR3 DNA reads TGCGCCAGCAGCCCTCGATCCCCAGACAATGAGCAGTTCTTC. Its translation is CASSPRSPDNEQFF.

The chain's CDR3 is CASSTGAETQYF. CDR3 in DNA: TGTGCCAGCAGTACAGGGGCCGAGACCCAGTACTTC. The chain joins TRBV6-5 to TRBJ2-5; 7 bases line up with TRBD1. Germline V gene sequence: CDR1 MNHEY, CDR2 SVGAGI. The CDR3 runs 12 residues. Trimming removed 5 bases from V and 5 bases from J; junction bases left unmatched: 2.

This clone was observed a handful of times. V is TRBV29-1 and J is TRBJ1-2, with 8 bases fitting TRBD1. CDR3 length: 14 amino acids. Unmatched junction bases numbered 11, after V lost 6 bases and J lost 5 bases. Germline V lookup: CDR1 SQVTM, CDR2 ANQGSEA. DNA of the CDR3: TGCAGCGTCCAGAGTCGGGACAGGCAATATGGCTACACCTTC. This sequence encodes CSVQSRDRQYGYTF.

V gene TRBV5-1 combines with J gene TRBJ1-2, with 8 nucleotides matching TRBD1. Germline CDR1 SGHRS, CDR2 YFSETQ. The CDR3 loop spans 14 amino acids. V was clipped by 3 bases and J by 3 bases; unmatched bases: 4. CDR3 residues: CASSSTTGDYGYTF. For the CDR3, the DNA is TGCGCCAGCAGCTCTACGACAGGGGACTATGGCTACACCTTC. Based on the CDR3 plus reference TRBV5-1 and TRBJ1-2, the full variable domain is KAGVTQTPRYLIKTRGQQVTLSCSPISGHRSVSWYQQTPGQGLQFLFEYFSETQRNKGNFPGRFSGRQFSNSRSEMNVSTLELGDSALYLCASSSTTGDYGYTFGSGTRLTVV.

This chain joins TRBV19 and TRBJ1-1; TRBD1 matches at 9 bases. Trimming took 4 bases from V and 4 from J; bases not matched to a gene: 7. CDR1 LNHDA and CDR2 SQIVND come from the germline V gene (reference sequence). The CDR3 spans 15 residues. The CDR3, as DNA: TGTGCCAGTAGTACCTCGCTGACAGGGGGCACTGAAGCTTTCTTT. This codes for CASSTSLTGGTEAFF.

The chain carries TRBV18 and TRBJ2-5; D not resolved. Germline loops: CDR1 KGHSH, CDR2 LQKENI. The CDR3 has 14 residues. The V gene lost 2 bases and the J gene lost 3 bases, with 10 bases spanning the gap. The DNA of the CDR3 is TGTGCCAGCTCACCAGTGATTACAGAAGAGACCCAGTACTTC. It is translated as CASSPVITEETQYF.